The subject of this entry is one T cell receptor beta chain. The assay was immunoSEQ multiplex PCR, and TCRdb's table has in-frame clones only and misses some. Seen here are about 45,000 clones, approximately 85% observed once, and the top ten hold about 31%. This specimen belongs to a study of blood T cell repertoires in COVID-19. From germline, CDR1 is GTSNPN and CDR2 SVGIG (reference sequence). V lost 2 bases to trimming and J lost 6 bases; unmatched junction nucleotides: 8. CDR3 size: 14 residues. The chain has TRBV30 and TRBJ1-2; 8 bases are shared with TRBD1. Sequenced input: peripheral blood. The TCR comes from a woman older than 75 with acute or convalescent COVID-19. CDR3 amino acids: CAWSPGTGTHGYTF. In DNA form, the CDR3 reads TGTGCCTGGAGTCCCGGGACAGGTACACATGGCTACACCTTC.